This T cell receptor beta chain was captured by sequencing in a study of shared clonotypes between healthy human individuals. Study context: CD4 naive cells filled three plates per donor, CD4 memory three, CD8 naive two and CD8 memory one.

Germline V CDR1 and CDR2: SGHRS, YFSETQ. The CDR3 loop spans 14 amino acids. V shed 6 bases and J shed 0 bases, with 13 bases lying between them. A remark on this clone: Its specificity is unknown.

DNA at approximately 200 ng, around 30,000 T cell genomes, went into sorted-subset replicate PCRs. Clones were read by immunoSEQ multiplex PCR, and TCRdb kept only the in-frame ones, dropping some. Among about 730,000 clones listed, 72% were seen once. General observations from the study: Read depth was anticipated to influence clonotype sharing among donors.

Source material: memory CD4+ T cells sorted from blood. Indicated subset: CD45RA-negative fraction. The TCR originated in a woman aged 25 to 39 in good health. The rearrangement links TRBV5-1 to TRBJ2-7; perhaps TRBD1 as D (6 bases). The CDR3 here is CASNTGQSSYEQYF. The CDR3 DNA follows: TGCGCCAGCAATACGGGACAAAGCTCCTACGAGCAGTACTTC.